The 10 T cell receptor beta chains given below trace back to one sample, sequenced in a study of human T cells and chemical hapten exposure. TCRdb re-called the RACE reads with MiXCR, one entry per CDR3 protein. Of some 170,000 distinct CDR3 sequences in the sample, approximately 20% were seen once. Time point denoted: patch test 1, 2 weeks after DPC sensitization. Documented treatment: therapeutic diphenylcyclopropenone sensitization with weekly scalp DPC. The source material was whole blood, sampled in connection with sensitization to the hapten diphenylcyclopropenone (DPC). The source of these receptors is a woman in her forties or fifties with alopecia areata. Some clones in this sample may be carry-over from other donors' samples.

This sequence joins TRBV25-1 and TRBJ2-7; D is uncertain. The CDR3 is 12 residues long. The germline V gene encodes CDR1 MGHDK and CDR2 SYGVNS. The ends were cut back, 4 bases at V and 7 bases at J, with 11 bases in the middle. As DNA, the CDR3 is TGTGCCAGCAGTGCCACCCGAGTGGAGCAGTACTTC. Translated: CASSATRVEQYF.

This clonotype was counted between two and nine times. V gene TRBV20-1 combines with J gene TRBJ2-1; 15 positions match TRBD2. V lost 3 bases, J lost 5 bases, and 2 bases stayed unmatched. Germline CDR1 DFQATT, CDR2 SNEGSKA (reference sequence). The CDR3 is 15 amino acids. CDR3 coding DNA: TGCAGTGCTAGGGGACTAGCGGGAGGCAACAATGAGCAGTTCTTC. Translated: CSARGLAGGNNEQFF.

In its sample, this clonotype was seen a few times. The chain employs TRBV21-1 and TRBJ2-2; TRBD2, as called in the table, went unchecked against the DNA. TRBV21-1 is marked as a pseudogene. CDR3 size: 14 residues. DNA for the CDR3: TGTGCCAGCCGCGCCGGACTAGCGGGCGGGGAGCTGTTTTTT. It encodes CASRAGLAGGELFF.

The sample holds a few counts of this clonotype. The V gene is TRBV11-2, the J gene TRBJ2-3; D remains unclear. Trimming pared 10 bases from V and 6 bases from J, leaving 11 bases between. The CDR3 is 11 residues long. Per the germline V gene, CDR1 is SGHAT and CDR2 is FQNNGV. CDR3 residues: CATKRSDTQYF. CDR3 in DNA: TGTGCCACTAAACGGAGTGATACGCAGTATTTT.

This clonotype was counted only a few times. The chain joins TRBV29-1 to TRBJ2-5; a possible D gene is TRBD2 (6 bases). Trimming shortened V by 3 bases and J by 5 bases, and 10 bases separated the two germline ends. Germline CDR1 SQVTM, CDR2 ANQGSEA. This CDR3 has 12 amino acids. CDR3 amino acids: CSVEEGLETQYF. CDR3 bases: TGCAGCGTTGAGGAGGGTTTGGAGACCCAGTACTTC. The full variable domain, with the rest looked up from reference TRBV29-1 and TRBJ2-5, is SAVISQKPSRDICQRGTSLTIQCQVDSQVTMMFWYRQQPGQSLTLIATANQGSEATYESGFVIDKFPISRPNLTFSTLTVSNMSPEDSSIYLCSVEEGLETQYFGPGTRLLVL.

This clonotype was picked up a small number of times. V usage is TRBV9 and J usage is TRBJ1-1; D might be TRBD1 (5 bases). Germline-derived CDR1 and CDR2 are SGDLS and YYNGEE. V lost 1 base, J lost 1 base, and 14 bases lay in between. The CDR3 spans 16 residues. The CDR3 DNA reads as TGTGCCAGCAGCGTACTTACGGGACGGACGAACACTGAAGCTTTCTTT. Its translation is CASSVLTGRTNTEAFF.

This clonotype was observed a handful of times. The gene calls are TRBV5-1 and TRBJ2-2; TRBD2 matches at 12 bases. CDR3 length equals 16 residues. With 1 base clipped from V and 5 bases from J, the junction kept 3 bases outside the gene matches. The germline V gene has CDR1 SGHRS and CDR2 YFSETQ. In DNA, the CDR3 is TGCGCCAGCAGCTTGCGGCTAGCGGGAGGGACCGGGGAGCTGTTTTTT. Amino acids: CASSLRLAGGTGELFF.

This clonotype was detected only a few times. The rearrangement uses TRBV29-1 and TRBJ2-2, with TRBD2 identical over 14 bases. Germline CDR1 SQVTM, CDR2 ANQGSEA. J lost 4 bases, V lost 6 bases, and 7 bases had no gene match. This CDR3 contains 16 residues. CDR3 region: CSVTGLAGGGTGELFF. The CDR3 bases are TGCAGCGTCACCGGACTAGCGGGAGGAGGCACCGGGGAGCTGTTTTTT.

This clonotype was seen ten or more times. V is TRBV20-1 and J is TRBJ1-1; D is perhaps TRBD1 (5 bases). Trimming pared 2 bases from V and 1 base from J, leaving 14 bases between. The CDR3 sequence is 15 residues long. From germline, CDR1 is DFQATT and CDR2 SNEGSKA (reference sequence). The CDR3 bases are TGCAGTGCTAGACCTACGGGACGGAAGAACACTGAAGCTTTCTTT. Protein product: CSARPTGRKNTEAFF.

V usage is TRBV27 and J usage is TRBJ2-7; D is possibly TRBD1 or TRBD2 (5 bases each). The CDR3 runs to 11 residues. The germline V gene has CDR1 MNHEY and CDR2 SMNVEV (reference sequence). V was pared by 5 bases and J by 4 bases, with 6 bases between. CDR3 nucleotide sequence: TGTGCCAGCAGTGGGACGTACGAGCAGTACTTC. This gives the protein CASSGTYEQYF.